This TCR beta chain was captured by sequencing in a study of shared clonotypes between healthy human individuals. Sequencing was performed with immunoSEQ multiplex PCR; in TCRdb, only in-frame clones are kept and a portion is missing. The data show roughly 2 million clones, with approximately 94% seen just once and approximately 0.13% held by the top ten. The CDR3 totals 14 residues. Looked up from germline, CDR1 is LNHNV and CDR2 is YYDKDF (reference sequence). Trimming removed 3 bases from V and 2 bases from J, with 10 bases in between. Sequencing input: naive CD4+ T cells sorted from blood. The subset: CD45RA+ positively selected. The source of this sequence is a man aged 18 to 29 in good health. This sequence joins TRBV15 and TRBJ1-1, with a tentative D call TRBD1 (6 bases). CDR3 nucleotides: TGTGCCACCAGCAGGGGGGGCACAAACACTGAAGCTTTCTTT. It yields the protein CATSRGGTNTEAFF. Full variable domain (rest looked up from reference TRBV15 and TRBJ1-1): DAMVIQNPRYQVTQFGKPVTLSCSQTLNHNVMYWYQQKSSQAPKLLFHYYDKDFNNEADTPDNFQSRRPNTSFCFLDIRSPGLGDTAMYLCATSRGGTNTEAFFGQGTRLTVV.